The T cell receptor beta chain under discussion was sequenced for a study of PD-1 blockade in classical Hodgkin lymphoma. CDR1 and CDR2 (germline): MDHEN, SYDVKM. The CDR3 sequence is 15 residues long. The J segment lost 6 bases and the V segment lost 4 bases, leaving 6 bases of the junction unmatched. Exposure to brentuximab vedotin varied, and each patient had relapsed following autologous stem cell transplantation. It was by magnetic negative selection that CD4+ T cells were purified from thawed PBMCs. This clone has a single count. Its cognate antigen is unknown. The data were produced by immunoSEQ multiplex PCR, yet TCRdb's version contains in-frame clones alone and is incomplete. The sample carries 30,000 or so clones, approximately 92% recorded once. Points from the study as a whole: According to reports, newly diagnosed patients had lower baseline TCR diversity than healthy donors, and relapsed/refractory patients had lower baseline TCR diversity still. Whoever responded completely had baseline diversity much like that seen in newly diagnosed patients.

V usage is TRBV28 and J usage is TRBJ1-2; 12 bases are shared with TRBD1. Sequenced here: CD4+ T cells from blood, sampled at baseline. The TCR sequence derives from a human donor with classical Hodgkin lymphoma. The CDR3 protein is CASSWGQGAAHGYTF. CDR3 DNA sequence: TGTGCCAGCAGTTGGGGACAGGGGGCGGCCCATGGCTACACCTTC.